Listed below are T cell receptor beta chains from one sample, sequenced in a study of T cell repertoires in cytomegalovirus infection. These receptors lack a known antigen. TCRdb reprocessed the reads via MiXCR and lists one record per CDR3 protein. This table has around 230,000 distinct CDR3 sequences, around two fifths appearing once. The input for sequencing was CD8+ T cells from cultured PBMCs, taken from culture after CMV antigen stimulation. Receptors originate from a human donor in good health (CMV status not recorded). Some clones in this sample may be carry-over from other donors' samples. CDR3s include the opening cysteine and the closing phenylalanine or tryptophan. D genes are given only for firm matches. For some rows the clone size is stated as once, few or many, or as a class when expanded; others skip it.

d_call j_call v_call clone_size cdr3_nt cdr3_aa
TRBD2 TRBJ2-1 TRBV3-1 . TGTGCCAGCAGCCAGGTGCGTAGCGGGGGAGACAATGAGCAGTTCTTC CASSQVRSGGDNEQFF
TRBD1 TRBJ1-2 TRBV27 many TGTGCCAGCAGTCCGGGGACAGGGCAGTATGGCTACACCTTC CASSPGTGQYGYTF
. TRBJ1-1 TRBV12-3/TRBV12-4 . TGTGCCAGCAGTTTAAGTGAGGGGCGGAACACTGAAGCTTTCTTT CASSLSEGRNTEAFF
TRBD1 TRBJ1-1 TRBV7-9 few TGTGCCAGCAGCTCCCTTACCTACAGGGGGCAGGTGAACACTGAAGCTTTCTTT CASSSLTYRGQVNTEAFF
. TRBJ2-7 TRBV7-9 few TGTGCCAGCAGCTTCGACACCTCGGGCTACGAGCAGTACTTC CASSFDTSGYEQYF
TRBD2 TRBJ2-7 TRBV27 . TGTGCCAGCAGTTTCAAACCGCTAGCGGGAGGCTACGAGCAGTACTTC CASSFKPLAGGYEQYF
. TRBJ2-7 TRBV18 . TGTGCCAGCTCACCGGCAGGGGAGGGGCCCTACGAGCAGTACTTC CASSPAGEGPYEQYF
. TRBJ1-2 TRBV12-3/TRBV12-4 few TGTGCCAGCAGTTTCGGGTCTGGCTACACCTTC CASSFGSGYTF
TRBD2 TRBJ2-5 TRBV5-1 . TGCGCCAGCAGCGGAAATAGCGGGGGGCCCCAAGAGACCCAGTACTTC CASSGNSGGPQETQYF
. TRBJ1-3 TRBV11-3 . TGTGCCAGCAGCCTCAATGCGGGGAACACCATATATTTT CASSLNAGNTIYF
TRBD1 TRBJ2-7 TRBV7-6 . TGTGCCAGCAGCTCCACAGGGGGCGGCGAGCAGTACTTC CASSSTGGGEQYF
. TRBJ1-6 TRBV6-6 few TGTGCCAGCAGTTACCGGGACCGACCAAAATCTGGCCGGTCCTATAATTCACCCCTCCACTTT CASSYRDRPKSGRSYNSPLHF
TRBD1 TRBJ2-7 TRBV20-1 . TGCAGTGCCACGACAGGGGAGGACTACGAGCAGTACTTC CSATTGEDYEQYF
. TRBJ2-7 TRBV12-3/TRBV12-4 few TGTGCCAGCAGTCCCTCCGGGACCCGAGAGCAGTACTTC CASSPSGTREQYF
. TRBJ2-7 TRBV27 . TGTGCCAGCAGAGGGGCAGGGGAGTACGAGCAGTACTTC CASRGAGEYEQYF
TRBD2 TRBJ2-6 TRBV27 many TGTGCCAGCAGTTTTCTAGCGGGAGGGCCTCCTGGGGCCAACGTCCTGACTTTC CASSFLAGGPPGANVLTF
. TRBJ2-1 TRBV4-1 . TGCGCCAGCAGCCCCAAGGGGGCCGGGACTAGTAGGCACGATGAGCAGTTCTTC CASSPKGAGTSRHDEQFF
TRBD1 TRBJ1-1 TRBV5-4 few TGTGCCAGCAGCGTACGACAGGGAGGTAGGACTGAAGCTTTCTTT CASSVRQGGRTEAFF
TRBD1 TRBJ2-1 TRBV20-1 . TGCAGTGCGTGGATGGACAGGGGTTGGTACAATGAGCAGTTCTTC CSAWMDRGWYNEQFF
TRBD1 TRBJ1-2 TRBV25-1 . TGTGCCAGCAGTGGACAACAGGGGAGGGATTCCGGCTACACCTTC CASSGQQGRDSGYTF
TRBD1 TRBJ1-2 TRBV19 . TGTGCCAGTAGTGGGGACAGCTATGGCTACACCTTC CASSGDSYGYTF
TRBD1 TRBJ2-5 TRBV7-2 . TGTGCCAGCAGCTTATCGACAGGGCAAGAGACCCAGTACTTC CASSLSTGQETQYF
TRBD2 TRBJ2-2 TRBV28 few TGTGCCAGCAGTTCCAATAGCGGGAGGGCCCAGGTTTTCATCGGGGAGCTGTTTTTT CASSSNSGRAQVFIGELFF